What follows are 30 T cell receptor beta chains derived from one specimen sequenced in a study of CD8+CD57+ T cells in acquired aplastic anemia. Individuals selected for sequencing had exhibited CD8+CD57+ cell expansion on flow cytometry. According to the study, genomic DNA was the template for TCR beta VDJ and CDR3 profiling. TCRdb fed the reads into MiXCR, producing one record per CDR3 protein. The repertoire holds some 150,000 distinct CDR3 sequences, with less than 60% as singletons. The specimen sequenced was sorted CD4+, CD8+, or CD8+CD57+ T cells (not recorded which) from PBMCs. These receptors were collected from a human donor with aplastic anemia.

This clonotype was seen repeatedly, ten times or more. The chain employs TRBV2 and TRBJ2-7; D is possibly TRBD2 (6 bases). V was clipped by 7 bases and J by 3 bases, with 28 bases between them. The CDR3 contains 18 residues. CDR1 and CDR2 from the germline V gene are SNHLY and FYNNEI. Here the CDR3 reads CASTDSTSGEWTFYEQYF. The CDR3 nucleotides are TGTGCCAGCACTGATTCTACCTCGGGAGAATGGACTTTCTACGAGCAGTACTTC.

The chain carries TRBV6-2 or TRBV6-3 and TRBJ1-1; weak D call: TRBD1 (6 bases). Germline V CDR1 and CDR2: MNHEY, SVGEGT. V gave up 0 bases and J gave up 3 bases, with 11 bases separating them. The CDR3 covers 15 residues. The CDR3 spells CASSYSKGGYTEAFF. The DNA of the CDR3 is TGTGCCAGCAGTTACTCTAAGGGGGGCTACACTGAAGCTTTCTTT.

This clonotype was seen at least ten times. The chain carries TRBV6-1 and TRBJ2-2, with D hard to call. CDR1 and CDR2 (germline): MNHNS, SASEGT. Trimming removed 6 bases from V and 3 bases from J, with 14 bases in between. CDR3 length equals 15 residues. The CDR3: CASSPPGSDTGELFF. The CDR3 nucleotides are TGTGCCAGCAGCCCTCCGGGCTCAGACACCGGGGAGCTGTTTTTT.

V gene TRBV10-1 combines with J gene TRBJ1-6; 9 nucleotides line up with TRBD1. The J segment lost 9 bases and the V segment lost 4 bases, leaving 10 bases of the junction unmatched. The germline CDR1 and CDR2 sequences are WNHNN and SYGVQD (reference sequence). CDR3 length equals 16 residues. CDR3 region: CASSGTGGGGISPLHF. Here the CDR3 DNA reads TGCGCCAGCAGTGGCACAGGGGGCGGGGGGATTTCACCCCTCCACTTT.

As DNA, the CDR3 is TGCAGTGGCACCTTAGCGGGGGGCCGGTACAATGAGCAGTTCTTC. The encoded protein is CSGTLAGGRYNEQFF. This chain connects TRBV20-1 to TRBJ2-1; 10 bases are a match to TRBD2. Germline values: CDR1 DFQATT, CDR2 SNEGSKA (reference sequence). The CDR3 runs 15 residues. After removal of 7 bases from V and 4 bases from J, the junction contained 10 bases not matched to a gene.

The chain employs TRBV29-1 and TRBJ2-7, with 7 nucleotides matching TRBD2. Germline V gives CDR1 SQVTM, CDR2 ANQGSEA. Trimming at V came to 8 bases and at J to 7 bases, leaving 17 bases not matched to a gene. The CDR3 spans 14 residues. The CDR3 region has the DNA TGCAGCACGGGAGCGGGGACCAACTCTCGGGAGCAGTACTTC. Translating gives CSTGAGTNSREQYF.

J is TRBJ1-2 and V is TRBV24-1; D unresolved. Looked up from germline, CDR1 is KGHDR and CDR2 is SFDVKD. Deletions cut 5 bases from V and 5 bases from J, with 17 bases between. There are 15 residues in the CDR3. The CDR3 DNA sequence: TGTGCCACCAGTGGGGTCGACCCCCCTTCTTATGGCTACACCTTC. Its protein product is CATSGVDPPSYGYTF.

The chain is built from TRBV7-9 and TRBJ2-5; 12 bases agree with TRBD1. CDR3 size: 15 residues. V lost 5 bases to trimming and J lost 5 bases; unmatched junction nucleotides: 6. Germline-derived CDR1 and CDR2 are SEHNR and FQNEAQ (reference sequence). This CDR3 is CASSTGTGGLETQYF. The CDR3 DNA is TGTGCCAGCAGCACCGGGACAGGGGGCCTGGAGACCCAGTACTTC.

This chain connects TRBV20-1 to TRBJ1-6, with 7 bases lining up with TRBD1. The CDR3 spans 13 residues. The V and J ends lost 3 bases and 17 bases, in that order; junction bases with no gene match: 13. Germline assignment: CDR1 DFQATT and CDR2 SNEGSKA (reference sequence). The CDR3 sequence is CSASFEGGRRVHF. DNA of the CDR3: TGCAGTGCTAGCTTTGAAGGGGGCAGGAGAGTCCACTTT.

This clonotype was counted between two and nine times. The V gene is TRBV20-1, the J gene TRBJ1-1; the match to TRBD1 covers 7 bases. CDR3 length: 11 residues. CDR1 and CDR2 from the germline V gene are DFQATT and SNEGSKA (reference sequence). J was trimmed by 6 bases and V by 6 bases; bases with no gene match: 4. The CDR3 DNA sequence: TGCAGTGCGAGGACAGGCTCTGAAGCTTTCTTT. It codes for CSARTGSEAFF.

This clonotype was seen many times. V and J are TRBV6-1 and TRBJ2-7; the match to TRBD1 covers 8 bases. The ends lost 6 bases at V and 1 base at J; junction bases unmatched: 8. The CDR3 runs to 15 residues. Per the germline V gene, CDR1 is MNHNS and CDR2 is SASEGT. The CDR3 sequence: CASSLSGQGSYEQYF. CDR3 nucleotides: TGTGCCAGCAGCCTCAGCGGACAGGGTTCCTACGAGCAGTACTTC.

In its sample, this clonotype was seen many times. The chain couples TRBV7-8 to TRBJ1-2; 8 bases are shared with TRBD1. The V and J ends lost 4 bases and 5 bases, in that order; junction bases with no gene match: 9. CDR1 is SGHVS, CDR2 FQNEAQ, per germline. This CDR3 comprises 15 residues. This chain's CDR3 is CASSSPGQEPYGYTF. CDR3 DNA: TGTGCCAGCAGCTCACCGGGACAGGAACCGTATGGCTACACCTTC.

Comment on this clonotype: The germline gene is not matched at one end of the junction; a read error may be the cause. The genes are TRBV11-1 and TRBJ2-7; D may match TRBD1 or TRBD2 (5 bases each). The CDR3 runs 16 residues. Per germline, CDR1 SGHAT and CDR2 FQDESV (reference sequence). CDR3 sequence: CASSLLYGASSYERYF. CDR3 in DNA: TGTGCCAGCAGCTTACTATATGGGGCTAGCTCCTACGAGCGGTACTTC.

CDR3 in amino acids: CSARVSDRTSYGYTF. CDR3 DNA: TGCAGTGCTAGAGTTTCGGACAGAACGTCCTATGGCTACACCTTC. V and J are TRBV20-1 and TRBJ1-2; the D gene is possibly TRBD1 (6 bases). The CDR3 extends over 15 amino acids. The V gene lost 1 base and the J gene lost 4 bases, with 16 bases spanning the gap. Germline loops: CDR1 DFQATT, CDR2 SNEGSKA (reference sequence).

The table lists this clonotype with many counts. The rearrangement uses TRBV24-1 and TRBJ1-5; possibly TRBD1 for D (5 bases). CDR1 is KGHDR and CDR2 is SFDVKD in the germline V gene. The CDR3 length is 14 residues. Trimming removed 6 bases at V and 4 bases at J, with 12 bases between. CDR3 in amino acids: CATSKVGENQPQHF. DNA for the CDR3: TGTGCCACCAGTAAAGTGGGGGAGAATCAGCCCCAGCATTTT.

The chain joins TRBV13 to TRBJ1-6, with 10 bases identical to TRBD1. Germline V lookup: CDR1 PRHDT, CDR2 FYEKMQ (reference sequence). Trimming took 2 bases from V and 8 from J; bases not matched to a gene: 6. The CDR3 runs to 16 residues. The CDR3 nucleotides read TGTGCCAGCAGCTTACCAACCGGGACAGGGGATTCACCCCTCCACTTT. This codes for CASSLPTGTGDSPLHF.

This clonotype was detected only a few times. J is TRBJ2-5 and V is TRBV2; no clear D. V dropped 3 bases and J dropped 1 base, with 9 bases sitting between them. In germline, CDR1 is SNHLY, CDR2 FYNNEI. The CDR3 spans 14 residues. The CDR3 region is CASSEGSLQETQYF. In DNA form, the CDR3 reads TGTGCCAGCAGTGAGGGCAGCCTCCAAGAGACCCAGTACTTC.

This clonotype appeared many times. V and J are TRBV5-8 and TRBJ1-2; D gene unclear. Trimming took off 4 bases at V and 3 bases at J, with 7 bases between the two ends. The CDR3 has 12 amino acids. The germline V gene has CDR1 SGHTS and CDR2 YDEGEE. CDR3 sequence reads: CASSIRHYGYTF. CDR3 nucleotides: TGTGCCAGCAGCATCCGCCACTATGGCTACACCTTC.

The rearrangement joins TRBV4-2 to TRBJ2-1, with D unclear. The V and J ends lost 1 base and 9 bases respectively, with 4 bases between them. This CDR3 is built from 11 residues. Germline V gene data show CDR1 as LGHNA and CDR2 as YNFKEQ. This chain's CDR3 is CASSQASEQFF. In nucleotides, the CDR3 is TGTGCCAGCAGCCAAGCTAGTGAGCAGTTCTTC.

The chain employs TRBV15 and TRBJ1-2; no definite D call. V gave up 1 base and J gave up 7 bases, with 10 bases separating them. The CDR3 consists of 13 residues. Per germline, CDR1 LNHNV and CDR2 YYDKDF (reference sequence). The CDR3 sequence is CATSRGEMGGYTF. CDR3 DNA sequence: TGTGCCACCAGCAGAGGGGAGATGGGTGGCTACACCTTC.

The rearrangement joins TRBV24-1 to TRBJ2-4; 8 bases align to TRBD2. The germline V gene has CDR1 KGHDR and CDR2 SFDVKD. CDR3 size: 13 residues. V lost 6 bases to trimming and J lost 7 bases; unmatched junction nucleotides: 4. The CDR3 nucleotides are TGTGCCACCAGTCCAACGGGGGGGAACATTCAGTACTTC. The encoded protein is CATSPTGGNIQYF.

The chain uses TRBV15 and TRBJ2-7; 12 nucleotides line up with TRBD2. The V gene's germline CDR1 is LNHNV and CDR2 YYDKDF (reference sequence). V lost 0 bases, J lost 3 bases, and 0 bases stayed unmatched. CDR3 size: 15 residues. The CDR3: CATSRELAGGYEQYF. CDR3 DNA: TGTGCCACCAGCAGAGAACTAGCGGGAGGCTACGAGCAGTACTTC.

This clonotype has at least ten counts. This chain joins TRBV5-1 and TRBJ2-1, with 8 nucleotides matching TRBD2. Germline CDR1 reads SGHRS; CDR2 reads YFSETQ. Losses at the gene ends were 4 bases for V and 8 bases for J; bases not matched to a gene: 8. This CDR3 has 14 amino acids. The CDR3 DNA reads TGCGCCAGCAGCCCCGGGACTAGTGTCTATGAGCAGTTCTTC. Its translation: CASSPGTSVYEQFF.

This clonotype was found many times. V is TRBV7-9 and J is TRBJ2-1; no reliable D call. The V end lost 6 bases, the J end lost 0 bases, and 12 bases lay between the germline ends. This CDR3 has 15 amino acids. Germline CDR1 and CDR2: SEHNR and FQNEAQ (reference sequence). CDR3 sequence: CASSLSESSYNEQFF. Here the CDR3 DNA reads TGTGCCAGCAGTTTAAGTGAGAGCTCCTACAATGAGCAGTTCTTC. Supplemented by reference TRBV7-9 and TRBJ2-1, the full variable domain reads DTGVSQNPRHKITKRGQNVTFRCDPISEHNRLYWYRQTLGQGPEFLTYFQNEAQLEKSRLLSDRFSAERPKGSFSTLEIQRTEQGDSAMYLCASSLSESSYNEQFFGPGTRLTVL.

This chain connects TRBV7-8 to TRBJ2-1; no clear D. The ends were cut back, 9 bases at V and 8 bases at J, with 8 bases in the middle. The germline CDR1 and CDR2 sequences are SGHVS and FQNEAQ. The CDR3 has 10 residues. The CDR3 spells CASGDYEQFF. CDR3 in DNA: TGTGCCAGTGGAGACTATGAGCAGTTCTTC.

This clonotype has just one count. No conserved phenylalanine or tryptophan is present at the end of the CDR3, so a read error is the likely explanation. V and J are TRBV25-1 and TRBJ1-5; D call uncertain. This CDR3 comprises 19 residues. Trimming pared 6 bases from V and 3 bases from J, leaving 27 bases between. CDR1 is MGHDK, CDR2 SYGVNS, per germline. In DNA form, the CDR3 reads TGTGCCAGCAGCTCCCGCTGGGGTCCACACCTCGTCTCCAATCAGCCCCAGCATTCT. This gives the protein CASSSRWGPHLVSNQPQHS.

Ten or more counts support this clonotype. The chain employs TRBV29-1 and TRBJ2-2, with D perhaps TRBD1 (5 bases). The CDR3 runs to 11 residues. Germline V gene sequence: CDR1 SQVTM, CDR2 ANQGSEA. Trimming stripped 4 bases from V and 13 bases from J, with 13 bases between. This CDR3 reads CSVGGDSGLFF. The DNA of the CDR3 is TGCAGCGTTGGTGGAGACAGTGGGCTGTTTTTT.

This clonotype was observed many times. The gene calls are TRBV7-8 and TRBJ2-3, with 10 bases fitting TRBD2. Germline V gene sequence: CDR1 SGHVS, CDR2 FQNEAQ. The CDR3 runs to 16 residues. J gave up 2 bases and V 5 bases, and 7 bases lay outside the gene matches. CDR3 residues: CASSVPSGGLTDTQYF. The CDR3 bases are TGTGCCAGCAGCGTACCTAGCGGGGGACTCACAGATACGCAGTATTTT. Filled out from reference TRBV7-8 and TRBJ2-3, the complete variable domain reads GAGVSQSPRYKVAKRGQDVALRCDPISGHVSLFWYQQALGQGPEFLTYFQNEAQLDKSGLPSDRFFAERPEGSVSTLKIQRTQQEDSAVYLCASSVPSGGLTDTQYFGPGTRLTVL.

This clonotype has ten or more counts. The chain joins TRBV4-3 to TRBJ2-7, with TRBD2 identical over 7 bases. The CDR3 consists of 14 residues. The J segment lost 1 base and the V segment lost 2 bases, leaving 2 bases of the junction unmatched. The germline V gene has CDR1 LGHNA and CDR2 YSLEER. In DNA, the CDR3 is TGCGCCAGCAGCCAATACGGGGGGTCCTACGAGCAGTACTTC. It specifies CASSQYGGSYEQYF.

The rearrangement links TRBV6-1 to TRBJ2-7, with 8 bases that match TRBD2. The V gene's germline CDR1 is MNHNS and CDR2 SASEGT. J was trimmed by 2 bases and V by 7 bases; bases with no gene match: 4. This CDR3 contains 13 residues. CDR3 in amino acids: CASISGATYEQYF. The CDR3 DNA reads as TGTGCCAGCATTAGCGGGGCCACCTACGAGCAGTACTTC.